This T cell receptor beta chain is from a study of blood T cells in healthy people across ages. Study outcomes and limitations: A strong correlation was found between TCR beta diversity and the percentage of naive T cells. With age, beta diversity per million T cells declined roughly linearly, significantly by over 35.

The study drew donors from healthy Caucasian individuals in Russia aged 6 to 90. Primed by a sample-barcoded 5' primer and a J-beta primer mix, a second PCR proceeded for about 7 to 11 cycles. Each cDNA molecule was tagged by a template-switch adaptor with 12 random nucleotides. MiXCR, applied by TCRdb to the 5' RACE reads, yields one record per CDR3 protein. The top ten hold about 22% of the sample, which has nearly 1 million distinct CDR3 sequences, approximately 50% seen once. On this clonotype: The antigen remains unidentified.

This CDR3 region has 15 residues. V shed 0 bases and J shed 11 bases, with 19 bases lying between them. Germline lookup yields CDR1 LGHNA and CDR2 YSLEER. This chain uses TRBV4-3 with TRBJ2-5; no firm D call. The source is a woman between 55 and 75 years old in good health. Sequenced: blood. Here the CDR3 reads CASSQEGSYFDEQYF. The CDR3 DNA sequence: TGCGCCAGCAGCCAAGAGGGGTCATACTTCGATGAGCAGTACTTC.